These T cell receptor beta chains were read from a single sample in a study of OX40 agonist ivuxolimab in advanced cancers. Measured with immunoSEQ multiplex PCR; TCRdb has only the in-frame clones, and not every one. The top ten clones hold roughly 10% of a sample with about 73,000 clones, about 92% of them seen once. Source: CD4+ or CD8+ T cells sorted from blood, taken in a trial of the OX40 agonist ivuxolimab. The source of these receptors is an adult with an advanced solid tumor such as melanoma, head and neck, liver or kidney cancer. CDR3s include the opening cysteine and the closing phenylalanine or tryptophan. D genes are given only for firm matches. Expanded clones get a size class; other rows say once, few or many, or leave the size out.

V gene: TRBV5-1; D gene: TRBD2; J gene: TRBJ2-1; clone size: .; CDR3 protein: CASSLMAGGPYNEQFF; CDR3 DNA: TGCGCCAGCAGCTTGATGGCGGGGGGGCCCTACAATGAGCAGTTCTTC
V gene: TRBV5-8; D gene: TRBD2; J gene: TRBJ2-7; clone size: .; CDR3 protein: CASSTGLAGGDEQYF; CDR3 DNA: TGTGCCAGCAGCACCGGACTAGCGGGGGGGGACGAGCAGTACTTC
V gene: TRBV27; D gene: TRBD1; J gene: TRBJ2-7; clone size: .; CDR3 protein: CASRKDRVKDEQYF; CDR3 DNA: TGTGCCAGCAGGAAGGACAGGGTGAAAGACGAGCAGTACTTC
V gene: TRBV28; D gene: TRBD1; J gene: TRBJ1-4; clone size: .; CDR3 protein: CASSFYGTGPLIDVTTNEKLFF; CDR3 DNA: TGTGCCAGCAGTTTTTATGGGACAGGCCCTCTAATTGATGTGACAACTAATGAAAAACTGTTTTTT
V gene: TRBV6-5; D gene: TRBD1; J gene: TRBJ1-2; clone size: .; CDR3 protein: CASSYGDRGAGLFTF; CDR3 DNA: TGTGCCAGCAGTTACGGGGACAGGGGCGCCGGGCTGTTCACCTTC
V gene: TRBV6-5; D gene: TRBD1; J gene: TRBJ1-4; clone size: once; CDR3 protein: CASSYRPGQGNEKLFF; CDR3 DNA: TGTGCCAGCAGTTACCGACCGGGACAGGGAAATGAAAAACTGTTTTTT
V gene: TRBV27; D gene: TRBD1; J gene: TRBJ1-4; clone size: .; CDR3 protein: CASSGQGRTTNEKLFF; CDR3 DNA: TGTGCCAGCTCCGGACAGGGGCGAACAACTAATGAAAAACTGTTTTTT
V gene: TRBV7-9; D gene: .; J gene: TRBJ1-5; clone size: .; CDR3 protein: CASSFGGQHQPQHF; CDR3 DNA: TGTGCCAGCAGCTTTGGGGGACAACATCAGCCCCAGCATTTT
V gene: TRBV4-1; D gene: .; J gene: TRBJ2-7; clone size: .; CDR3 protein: CASSQERGVSYEQYF; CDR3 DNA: TGCGCCAGCAGCCAAGAGAGAGGGGTTTCCTACGAGCAGTACTTC
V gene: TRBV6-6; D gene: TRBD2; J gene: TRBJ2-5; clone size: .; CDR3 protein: CASSLTSGEETQYF; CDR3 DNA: TGTGCCAGCAGTCTTACTAGCGGGGAAGAGACCCAGTACTTC
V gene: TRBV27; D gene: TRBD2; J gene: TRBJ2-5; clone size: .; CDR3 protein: CASSVGTSELLWETQYF; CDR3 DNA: TGTGCCAGCAGCGTTGGGACTAGCGAGTTATTATGGGAGACCCAGTACTTC
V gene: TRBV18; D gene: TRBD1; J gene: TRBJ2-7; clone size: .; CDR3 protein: CASSPAGTGGSYEQYF; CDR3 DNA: TGTGCCAGCTCACCAGCCGGGACAGGGGGCTCCTACGAGCAGTACTTC
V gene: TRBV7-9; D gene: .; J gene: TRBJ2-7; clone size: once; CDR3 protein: CASSTTGYEQYF; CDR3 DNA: TGTGCCAGCAGCACCACTGGGTACGAGCAGTACTTC
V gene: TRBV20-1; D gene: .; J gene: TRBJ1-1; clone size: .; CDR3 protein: CSARRGAEAFF; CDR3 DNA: TGCAGTGCTAGGAGGGGAGCTGAAGCTTTCTTT
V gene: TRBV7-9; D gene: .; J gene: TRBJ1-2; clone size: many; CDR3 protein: CASSLGAGVDGYTF; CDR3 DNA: TGTGCCAGCAGCTTAGGGGCAGGGGTAGATGGCTACACCTTC
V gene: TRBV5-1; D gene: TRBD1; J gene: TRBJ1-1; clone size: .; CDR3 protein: CASSLGQGEAEAFF; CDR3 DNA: TGCGCCAGCAGCTTGGGGCAGGGGGAGGCTGAAGCTTTCTTT
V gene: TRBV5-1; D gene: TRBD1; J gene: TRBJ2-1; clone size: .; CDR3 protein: CASSPDRGLDNEQFF; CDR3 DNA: TGCGCCAGCAGCCCCGACAGGGGGCTAGACAATGAGCAGTTCTTC
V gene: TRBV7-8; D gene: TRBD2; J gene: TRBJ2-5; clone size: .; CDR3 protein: CASSWTSGGEETQYF; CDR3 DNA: TGTGCCAGCAGCTGGACTAGCGGGGGAGAAGAGACCCAGTACTTC
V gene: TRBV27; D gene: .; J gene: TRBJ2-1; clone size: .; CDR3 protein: CASSSPGTYFNEQFF; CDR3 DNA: TGTGCCAGCAGTTCGCCCGGGACGTACTTTAATGAGCAGTTCTTC
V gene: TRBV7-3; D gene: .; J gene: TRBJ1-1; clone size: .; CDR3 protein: CASSLTRARLNTEAFF; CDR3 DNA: TGTGCCAGCAGCTTAACGCGCGCCAGGTTGAACACTGAAGCTTTCTTT
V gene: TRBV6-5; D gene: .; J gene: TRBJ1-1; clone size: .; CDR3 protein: CASSYSKSMNTEAFF; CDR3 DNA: TGTGCCAGCAGTTACTCGAAAAGCATGAACACTGAAGCTTTCTTT
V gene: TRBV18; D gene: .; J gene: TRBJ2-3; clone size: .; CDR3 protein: CASSLRQSTDTQYF; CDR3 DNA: TGTGCCAGCTCACTCAGACAAAGCACAGATACGCAGTATTTT
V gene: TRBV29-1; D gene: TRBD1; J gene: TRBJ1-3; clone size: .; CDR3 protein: CSVRTGGSGNTIYF; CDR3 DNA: TGCAGCGTCCGGACAGGGGGCTCTGGAAACACCATATATTTT
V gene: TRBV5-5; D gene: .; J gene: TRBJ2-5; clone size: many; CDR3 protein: CASSPFMAGASETQYF; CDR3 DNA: TGTGCCAGCAGCCCCTTCATGGCGGGGGCTAGCGAGACCCAGTACTTC
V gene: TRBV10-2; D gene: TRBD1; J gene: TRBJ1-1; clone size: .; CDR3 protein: CAGNPGPGQGNTEAFF; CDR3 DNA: TGCGCCGGCAATCCCGGTCCGGGACAGGGGAACACTGAAGCTTTCTTT
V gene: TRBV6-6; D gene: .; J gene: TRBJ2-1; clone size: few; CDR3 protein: CASSYDNYNEQFF; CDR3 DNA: TGTGCCAGCAGTTACGACAACTACAATGAGCAGTTCTTC
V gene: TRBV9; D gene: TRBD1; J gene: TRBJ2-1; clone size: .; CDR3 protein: CASSVLGQGADEQFF; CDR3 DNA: TGTGCCAGCAGCGTCCTGGGACAGGGGGCGGATGAGCAGTTCTTC
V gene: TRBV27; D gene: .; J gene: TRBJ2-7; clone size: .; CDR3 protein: CASSPGIHEQYF; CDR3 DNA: TGTGCCAGCAGTCCCGGGATCCACGAGCAGTACTTC
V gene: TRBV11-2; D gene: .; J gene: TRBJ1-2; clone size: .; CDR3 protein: CASSLGFANYGYTF; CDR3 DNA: TGTGCCAGCAGCTTAGGTTTTGCTAACTATGGCTACACCTTC
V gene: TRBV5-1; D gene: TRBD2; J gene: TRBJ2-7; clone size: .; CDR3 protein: CASSLAGGTAYEQYF; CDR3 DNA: TGCGCCAGCAGCTTGGCCGGGGGGACGGCCTACGAGCAGTACTTC
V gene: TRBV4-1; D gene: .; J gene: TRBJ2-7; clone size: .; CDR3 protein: CASSYTRLGEQYF; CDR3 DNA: TGCGCCAGCAGCTATACACGTCTCGGCGAGCAGTACTTC